This T cell receptor (beta chain) was sequenced during a study of shared clonotypes between healthy human individuals. Some clones are missing from TCRdb's copy, which holds only in-frame ones; the method was immunoSEQ multiplex PCR. The sample includes over a million clones, about 96% of them seen just once. V lost 3 bases and J 2 bases, leaving 13 bases between the germline ends. In germline, CDR1 is ENHRY, CDR2 SYGVKD. The CDR3 extends over 16 amino acids. The sample was naive CD4+ T cells sorted from blood. Described subset: CD45RA+ positively selected. The sequence derives from a man aged 30 to 45 in good health. V and J are TRBV10-3 and TRBJ2-2; D is possibly TRBD1 or TRBD2 (6 bases each). In DNA form, the CDR3 reads TGTGCCATCAGTGAAGGGGGACTCAGAAACACCGGGGAGCTGTTTTTT. This codes for CAISEGGLRNTGELFF.